The present TCR beta chain was sequenced within a study of read filtering for tumor transcriptome and immune sequencing. Study-wide context: Among patients, approximately 17 were male and around 15 female, aged 47 to 80 (mean around 61). Transcriptome libraries were built from DNase-treated RNA. Points from the study as a whole: Approximately 82% of IR-seq clonotypes had one read, totaling about 3.5% of reads; RNA-seq: approximately 75% and 45%. Compared with RNA-seq, IR-seq gave much higher clonotype depth and reliability.

This clonotype was seen ten or more times. The target antigen is unknown. The germline V gene encodes CDR1 SEHNR and CDR2 FQNEAQ (reference sequence). The CDR3 is made up of 14 amino acids. V was cut by 1 base and J by 3 bases, with 9 bases left in between. From 400 to 450 ng of RNA, a library with molecular barcoded alpha/delta and beta/gamma adaptors was made. TCRdb itself ran the reads through MiXCR, one entry per CDR3 protein. Of around 140,000 distinct CDR3 sequences in the sample, around 14% were seen once. The receptor was isolated from a donor older than 35 with multiple myeloma. This rearrangement joins TRBV7-9 to TRBJ2-5; D may be TRBD2 (6 bases). The sequenced sample was a population of CD138-negative cells sorted from bone marrow. The DNA for the CDR3 is TGTGCCAGCAGCTTAGTAGGACTAAAAGAGACCCAGTACTTC. Translation gives CASSLVGLKETQYF. The entire variable domain, with the rest obtained from reference TRBV7-9 and TRBJ2-5, is as follows: DTGVSQNPRHKITKRGQNVTFRCDPISEHNRLYWYRQTLGQGPEFLTYFQNEAQLEKSRLLSDRFSAERPKGSFSTLEIQRTEQGDSAMYLCASSLVGLKETQYFGPGTRLLVL.